This TCR beta chain appears in the sequencing data of a study of cytomegalovirus exposure and HLA in healthy donors. The study's findings and limits: That first-cohort TCR clusters tended to co-occur in the 130 or so validation repertoires was found in a later analysis. Reports showed the classifier diagnosing cytomegalovirus status with high specificity and sensitivity. Specific recognition of CMV antigens was confirmed in vitro for a few chains (all CMV-associated). The study recorded more than 150 TCR beta chains that were cytomegalovirus-associated.

This CDR3 has 14 amino acids. V was clipped by 9 bases and J by 2 bases; unmatched bases: 9. CDR1 and CDR2 from the germline V gene are MNHNS and SASEGT. Worth noting for this clone: Its antigen is unidentified.

Clones were sequenced by immunoSEQ multiplex PCR, and TCRdb holds only the in-frame ones, with some missing. The data hold some 170,000 clones, with nearly 90% observed a single time. Sequencing was performed on PBMCs. The sequence was obtained from a man younger than 35 in good health and CMV-seropositive. The gene calls are TRBV6-1 and TRBJ2-7; 8 nucleotides match TRBD1. Here the CDR3 DNA reads TGTGCCAGTACTCGAGACAGGGGAACCTACGAGCAGTACTTC. This gives the protein CASTRDRGTYEQYF.